This TCR beta chain was found in a study of vaccination effects on CD4 cells after COVID-19. The overall study: Following the second dose by a median of 72 days, the post-vaccine samples were obtained.

Study-wide points: Small numbers of convalescent patients limited the study. It also lacked early post-infection timepoints. Of the vaccine-induced clones from healthy vaccinees, merely 1 of 255 recognized common cold coronaviruses as well.

A few counts support this clone. The antigen remains undetermined. Culture proceeded for more than 8 days, and CD4+ T cells were then isolated. All participants had two doses of either the BNT162b2 or mRNA-1273 vaccine. Method: immunoSEQ multiplex PCR; TCRdb's copy keeps in-frame clones and lacks some. The table shows about 45,000 clones, with around 70% occurring only once. CDR3 length equals 15 residues. Germline-derived CDR1 and CDR2 are MNHEY and SVGAGI. V was pared by 6 bases and J by 2 bases, with 14 bases between. J is TRBJ1-3 and V is TRBV6-5; D might be TRBD1 (6 bases). This TCR was recovered from a human donor who received a COVID-19 vaccine. Sequencing used CD4+ T cells from PBMCs cultured without peptide, obtained after COVID-19 vaccination. CDR3 amino acids: CASRDRAGAGNTIYF. The CDR3 region has the DNA TGTGCCAGCAGGGACCGGGCAGGGGCTGGAAACACCATATATTTT.